These 15 T cell receptor beta chains came from one sample sequenced in a study of radiation and T cells in renal cell carcinoma. The time point denotes: blood 4 weeks post-SBRT, at nephrectomy. Noted treatment: 15 Gy SBRT to primary tumor, nephrectomy 4 weeks later. Clones were read by immunoSEQ multiplex PCR, and TCRdb kept only the in-frame ones, dropping some. The table records 50,000 to 65,000 clones, about 83% of them present only once. The specimen comprised blood, sampled from a patient whose treatment included radiotherapy and nephrectomy. The source of these receptors is a man in his 60s with renal cell carcinoma.

The J gene is TRBJ2-7, the V gene TRBV19, with 9 bases that match TRBD1. With V trimmed by 5 bases and J by 3 bases, 5 bases remained unmatched. Germline CDR1 and CDR2: LNHDA and SQIVND (reference sequence). This CDR3 region has 14 residues. In DNA, the CDR3 is TGTGCCAGTAGTGCACCGGGACAGGGCTACGAGCAGTACTTC. This gives the protein CASSAPGQGYEQYF.

CDR3 sequence (DNA): TGTGCCAGCAGCCCGGGACTAGCGGGGATCATATCCTACAATGAGCAGTTCTTC. Translated, it gives CASSPGLAGIISYNEQFF. The chain recombines TRBV5-4 with TRBJ2-1; 13 bases are shared with TRBD2. The germline gives CDR1 SGHNT, CDR2 YYREEE (reference sequence). This CDR3 has 18 amino acids. V gave up 4 bases and J gave up 1 base; unmatched junction bases: 8.

The chain recombines TRBV6-1 with TRBJ1-3; 7 bases fit TRBD1. This CDR3 region has 14 residues. The germline gives CDR1 MNHNS, CDR2 SASEGT. Trimming took 6 bases from V and 4 from J; bases not matched to a gene: 6. The CDR3 nucleotides are TGTGCCAGCAGGACGCCAGGGGGAGGAAACACCATATATTTT. This gives the protein CASRTPGGGNTIYF.

This clone occurred once. The chain couples TRBV6-1 to TRBJ2-3; the D gene is possibly TRBD1 (6 bases). This CDR3 is 13 amino acids long. Trimming removed 11 bases at V and 4 bases at J, with 16 bases between. From germline, CDR1 is MNHNS and CDR2 SASEGT. For the CDR3, the DNA is TGTGCCTCAGCCTCCAGGGGATCAGATACGCAGTATTTT. It specifies CASASRGSDTQYF.

By share of the sample, this clone is medium-sized. V gene TRBV6-1 combines with J gene TRBJ1-2; the D is unclear. This CDR3 comprises 11 residues. V was trimmed by 1 base and J by 4 bases, leaving 1 base between them. Germline V gene lookup returns CDR1 MNHNS and CDR2 SASEGT. Here the CDR3 reads CASSEGYGYTF. The CDR3 DNA reads TGTGCCAGCAGTGAAGGCTATGGCTACACCTTC.

The genes are TRBV6-1 and TRBJ1-2; D ambiguous. This CDR3 region has 14 residues. The ends were cut back, 1 base at V and 8 bases at J, with 14 bases in the middle. The V gene's germline CDR1 is MNHNS and CDR2 SASEGT. CDR3 sequence reads: CASSEVTGSRGYTF. The DNA of the CDR3 is TGTGCCAGCAGTGAAGTTACGGGGAGTCGGGGCTACACCTTC.

The chain uses TRBV4-3 and TRBJ2-1; D is perhaps TRBD1 (6 bases). The V gene's germline CDR1 is LGHNA and CDR2 YSLEER. The CDR3 consists of 16 residues. Trimming cost V 1 base and J 6 bases, with 16 bases left between them. CDR3 DNA: TGCGCCAGCAGCCAAGGGAACAGGGATGAGTTCAATGAGCAGTTCTTC. This gives the protein CASSQGNRDEFNEQFF.

The rearrangement joins TRBV6-1 to TRBJ1-5; D is possibly TRBD1 (6 bases). Germline CDR1 is MNHNS and CDR2 is SASEGT. The CDR3 is 13 amino acids. V was shortened by 2 bases and J by 6 bases, with 8 bases between the two germline ends. CDR3 DNA sequence: TGTGCCAGCAGTGAAACAGGGATTCAGCCCCAGCATTTT. Translated, it gives CASSETGIQPQHF.

This chain links TRBV5-5 with TRBJ1-5; no reliable D call. The CDR3 totals 15 residues. Per the germline V gene, CDR1 is SGHKS and CDR2 is YYEKEE (reference sequence). V lost 4 bases, J lost 2 bases, and 13 bases lay in between. This chain's CDR3 is CASSQDPLGNQPQHF. In nucleotides, the CDR3 is TGTGCCAGCAGCCAAGACCCCTTGGGCAATCAGCCCCAGCATTTT. Based on the CDR3 plus reference TRBV5-5 and TRBJ1-5, the full variable domain is DAGVTQSPTHLIKTRGQQVTLRCSPISGHKSVSWYQQVLGQGPQFIFQYYEKEERGRGNFPDRFSARQFPNYSSELNVNALLLGDSALYLCASSQDPLGNQPQHFGDGTRLSIL.

This rearrangement joins TRBV4-1 to TRBJ1-5; D ambiguous. Trimming removed 0 bases at V and 7 bases at J, with 10 bases between. Germline loops: CDR1 MGHRA, CDR2 YSYEKL. The CDR3 runs 14 residues. CDR3 region: CASSQDVVGQPQHF. In DNA, the CDR3 is TGCGCCAGCAGCCAAGATGTGGTCGGGCAGCCCCAGCATTTT.

The gene calls are TRBV18 and TRBJ2-2; D is unclear. The CDR3 spans 15 residues. Germline values: CDR1 KGHSH, CDR2 LQKENI. V was cut by 3 bases and J by 0 bases, with 8 bases left in between. The CDR3 nucleotides read TGTGCCAGCTCACCGAGTCGGACGAACACCGGGGAGCTGTTTTTT. Residues: CASSPSRTNTGELFF.

Remarks on this clone: The same CDR3 can be traced to other DNA sequences in this sample. This chain uses TRBV15 with TRBJ1-3, with D unresolved. V was clipped by 0 bases and J by 0 bases, with 9 bases between them. This CDR3 spans 16 amino acids. Germline loops: CDR1 LNHNV, CDR2 YYDKDF (reference sequence). This CDR3 reads CATSRDRGSSGNTIYF. The CDR3 DNA reads TGTGCCACCAGCAGAGATCGGGGTAGCTCTGGAAACACCATATATTTT. Full variable domain (rest looked up from reference TRBV15 and TRBJ1-3): DAMVIQNPRYQVTQFGKPVTLSCSQTLNHNVMYWYQQKSSQAPKLLFHYYDKDFNNEADTPDNFQSRRPNTSFCFLDIRSPGLGDTAMYLCATSRDRGSSGNTIYFGEGSWLTVV.

The sample holds many counts of this clone. The chain joins TRBV5-1 to TRBJ1-5; D is unresolved. V dropped 0 bases and J dropped 0 bases, with 7 bases sitting between them. This CDR3 has 15 residues. Looked up from germline, CDR1 is SGHRS and CDR2 is YFSETQ. The DNA of the CDR3 is TGCGCCAGCAGCTTGGGACTGGATAGCAATCAGCCCCAGCATTTT. It is translated as CASSLGLDSNQPQHF.

The V call is TRBV29-1, the J call TRBJ2-7; possibly TRBD2 for D (6 bases). CDR1 SQVTM and CDR2 ANQGSEA come from the germline V gene. Trimming took 4 bases from V and 7 from J, leaving 17 bases between them. The length of the CDR3 is 13 residues. CDR3 sequence reads: CSVVITSRSEQYV. The CDR3 nucleotides are TGCAGCGTTGTAATAACTAGCAGGAGTGAGCAGTACGTC.

The chain carries TRBV28 and TRBJ1-5, with 7 bases aligning to TRBD1. The V gene end was trimmed by 6 bases and the J gene end by 6 bases; junction bases not matched to a gene: 8. From germline, CDR1 is MDHEN and CDR2 SYDVKM. The CDR3 loop spans 14 amino acids. The CDR3 here is CASRTQGVIQPQHF. The DNA of the CDR3 is TGTGCCAGCAGAACTCAGGGGGTAATTCAGCCCCAGCATTTT. Drawing the rest from reference TRBV28 and TRBJ1-5, the complete variable domain is DVKVTQSSRYLVKRTGEKVFLECVQDMDHENMFWYRQDPGLGLRLIYFSYDVKMKEKGDIPEGYSVSREKKERFSLILESASTNQTSMYLCASRTQGVIQPQHFGDGTRLSIL.